Shown below are 29 T cell receptor beta chains from a single sample sequenced in a study of shared clonotypes between healthy human individuals. Clones were sequenced by immunoSEQ multiplex PCR, and TCRdb holds only the in-frame ones, with some missing. In the table there are 2.5 million or so clones, 90% to 95% of which are singletons. Material for sequencing was naive CD4+ T cells sorted from blood. Subset specified: CD45RA+ positively selected. The receptors here all came from a man aged 18 to 29 in good health.

This rearrangement joins TRBV5-1 to TRBJ2-1; TRBD2 agrees at 11 bases. CDR1 is SGHRS, CDR2 YFSETQ, per germline. The junction had 3 bases not matched to a gene; V was cut back by 2 bases and J by 8 bases. The CDR3 spans 14 residues. Here the CDR3 DNA reads TGCGCCAGCAGCTTCGCTAGCGGGGGGTATGAGCAGTTCTTC. Its translation: CASSFASGGYEQFF.

The chain joins TRBV29-1 to TRBJ1-3; 7 bases match TRBD1. J was trimmed by 2 bases and V by 4 bases; bases with no gene match: 5. The CDR3 length is 14 residues. Germline CDR1 is SQVTM and CDR2 is ANQGSEA. As DNA, the CDR3 is TGCAGCGTTGCACCAACAGGGGCTGGAAACACCATATATTTT. The encoded protein is CSVAPTGAGNTIYF.

This clone has just a few counts. CDR3 bases: TGTGCCAGCAGTGAAAGCACCGGGGAGCTGTTTTTT. Protein product: CASSESTGELFF. The V and J genes are TRBV2 and TRBJ2-2; D remains unclear. The CDR3 contains 12 residues. V shed 2 bases and J shed 4 bases, with 2 bases lying between them. Germline V gives CDR1 SNHLY, CDR2 FYNNEI.

This chain uses TRBV10-3 with TRBJ1-3; D not certain. Looked up from germline, CDR1 is ENHRY and CDR2 is SYGVKD. V gave up 6 bases and J gave up 2 bases, with 11 bases separating them. The CDR3 spans 14 residues. In DNA form, the CDR3 reads TGTGCCATCAGCTCCCCCGGGGCTGGAAACACCATATATTTT. It translates to CAISSPGAGNTIYF.

The chain joins TRBV29-1 to TRBJ2-7, with 10 bases that match TRBD2. The V and J ends lost 4 bases and 1 base, in that order; junction bases with no gene match: 7. CDR1 SQVTM and CDR2 ANQGSEA come from the germline V gene. The CDR3 consists of 15 residues. Here the CDR3 DNA reads TGCAGCGTTGGAAGTATTAGCGGGGGGTCCTACGAGCAGTACTTC. Residues: CSVGSISGGSYEQYF.

The rearrangement uses TRBV4-3 and TRBJ2-1; D is perhaps TRBD2 (6 bases). The V end lost 0 bases, the J end lost 4 bases, and 19 bases lay between the germline ends. The CDR3 runs 18 residues. Germline V CDR1 and CDR2: LGHNA, YSLEER. The DNA for the CDR3 is TGCGCCAGCAGCCAAGAATCCCCTAGCGCGGCGGCTTACAATGAGCAGTTCTTC. It is translated as CASSQESPSAAAYNEQFF.

The chain uses TRBV6-7 and TRBJ2-7; TRBD1 is a possible D gene (6 bases). TRBV6-7 is an open reading frame, and its role is uncertain. The CDR3 is 15 residues long. The V gene lost 5 bases and the J gene lost 0 bases, with 14 bases spanning the gap. This chain's CDR3 is CASSDTGQFSYEQYF. CDR3 sequence (DNA): TGTGCCAGCAGTGATACAGGGCAATTCTCCTACGAGCAGTACTTC.

The chain joins TRBV5-1 to TRBJ2-1; D is uncertain. CDR1 SGHRS and CDR2 YFSETQ come from the germline V gene. This CDR3 spans 12 amino acids. Trimming removed 4 bases at V and 7 bases at J, with 9 bases between. The CDR3 bases are TGCGCCAGCAGCCGATCCGGGAATGAGCAGTTCTTC. Amino acid sequence: CASSRSGNEQFF.

This clone came up once. The CDR3 region is CASSQDHRAAFDGYTF. The CDR3, as DNA: TGCGCCAGCAGCCAAGATCACAGAGCGGCTTTTGATGGCTACACCTTC. J is TRBJ1-2 and V is TRBV4-3; D unclear. The CDR3 contains 16 residues. In germline, CDR1 is LGHNA, CDR2 YSLEER. Trimming stripped 0 bases from V and 6 bases from J, with 17 bases between.

The chain joins TRBV10-3 to TRBJ1-6; possible D gene TRBD1, 5 bases. The ends were cut back, 5 bases at V and 10 bases at J, with 15 bases in the middle. The CDR3 extends over 14 amino acids. Germline V lookup: CDR1 ENHRY, CDR2 SYGVKD. The CDR3 DNA reads as TGTGCCATCAGTAAATCAGGGAGAGAATCACCCCTCCACTTT. It encodes CAISKSGRESPLHF.

The J gene is TRBJ2-2, the V gene TRBV19; D remains ambiguous. V was cut by 4 bases and J by 3 bases, with 9 bases left in between. The CDR3 sequence is 14 residues long. Germline V gene data show CDR1 as LNHDA and CDR2 as SQIVND (reference sequence). CDR3 sequence (DNA): TGTGCCAGTAGTACCGGACCGTACACCGGGGAGCTGTTTTTT. Protein: CASSTGPYTGELFF.

Comments on this clone: Other DNA sequences of this sample code for an identical CDR3. This chain uses TRBV27 with TRBJ1-2; D gene unclear. The CDR3 consists of 13 residues. Germline lookup yields CDR1 MNHEY and CDR2 SMNVEV (reference sequence). The germline V and J ends were trimmed by 2 bases and 4 bases, with 8 bases remaining between them. The CDR3 reads CASSLNGAYGYTF. The CDR3 DNA is TGTGCCAGCAGTTTAAACGGTGCCTATGGCTACACCTTC.

This chain connects TRBV2 to TRBJ1-1; TRBD1 is a possible D gene (6 bases). The CDR3 is 15 amino acids. Germline-derived CDR1 and CDR2 are SNHLY and FYNNEI. Trimming cost V 7 bases and J 4 bases, with 19 bases left between them. The CDR3 bases are TGTGCCAGCACCAGACCGGGGGCGCGGGGCACTGAAGCTTTCTTT. Encoded protein: CASTRPGARGTEAFF.

The CDR3 bases are TGTGCCAGCAGCCGGGACGGCCTAAAGCAGTATTTT. Its translation is CASSRDGLKQYF. The chain carries TRBV7-2 and TRBJ2-3, with D perhaps given as TRBD1 or TRBD2 (5 bases each). The V gene's germline CDR1 is SGHTA and CDR2 FQGNSA. The CDR3 has 12 amino acids. Trimming shortened V by 5 bases and J by 11 bases, and 14 bases separated the two germline ends.

CDR3 protein: CASSQLRRAGLFGEQFF. CDR3 DNA sequence: TGTGCCAGCAGTCAGCTTCGGAGGGCGGGTCTGTTCGGTGAGCAGTTCTTC. The chain has TRBV2 and TRBJ2-1; TRBD2 might be the D (6 bases). Trimming cost V 5 bases and J 9 bases, with 26 bases left between them. The length of the CDR3 is 17 residues. Per germline, CDR1 SNHLY and CDR2 FYNNEI. Supplemented by reference TRBV2 and TRBJ2-1, the full variable domain reads EPEVTQTPSHQVTQMGQEVILRCVPISNHLYFYWYRQILGQKVEFLVSFYNNEISEKSEIFDDQFSVERPDGSNFTLKIRSTKLEDSAMYFCASSQLRRAGLFGEQFFGPGTRLTVL.

The chain carries TRBV7-8 and TRBJ2-6; TRBD1 or TRBD2 may be the D gene (5 bases each). Deletions cut 3 bases from V and 0 bases from J, with 18 bases between. The CDR3 contains 19 residues. Per germline, CDR1 SGHVS and CDR2 FQNEAQ. The CDR3 sequence is CASSFTGTVDLSGANVLTF. CDR3 DNA: TGTGCCAGCAGCTTCACCGGGACGGTTGACCTCTCTGGGGCCAACGTCCTGACTTTC.

This chain uses TRBV1 with TRBJ2-7; TRBD2, the D gene given by the table, was not confirmed from the DNA. TRBV1 is labeled a pseudogene. The CDR3 spans 9 residues. The CDR3 DNA sequence: TGCACCATCTCGTACGAGCAGTACTTC. Its protein product is CTISYEQYF.

The rearrangement links TRBV7-2 to TRBJ1-6; D is ambiguous. The CDR3 is 15 residues long. Looked up from germline, CDR1 is SGHTA and CDR2 is FQGNSA. The V end lost 1 base, the J end lost 7 bases, and 11 bases lay between the germline ends. CDR3 in DNA: TGTGCCAGCAGCTTAGGTCGCGGAGAGAATTCACCCCTCCACTTT. Protein: CASSLGRGENSPLHF. Filled out from reference TRBV7-2 and TRBJ1-6, the complete variable domain reads GAGVSQSPSNKVTEKGKDVELRCDPISGHTALYWYRQSLGQGLEFLIYFQGNSAPDKSGLPSDRFSAERTGGSVSTLTIQRTQQEDSAVYLCASSLGRGENSPLHFGNGTRLTVT.

V gene TRBV6-5 combines with J gene TRBJ2-7; 9 bases line up with TRBD1. This CDR3 spans 14 amino acids. The germline CDR1 and CDR2 sequences are MNHEY and SVGAGI. After removal of 6 bases from V and 4 bases from J, the junction contained 7 bases not matched to a gene. This CDR3 is CASRKDRGGYEQYF. In nucleotides, the CDR3 is TGTGCCAGCAGGAAAGACAGGGGGGGTTACGAGCAGTACTTC.

The V call is TRBV2, the J call TRBJ2-5; 10 bases are shared with TRBD2. V lost 3 bases, J lost 3 bases, and 10 bases stayed unmatched. Germline loops: CDR1 SNHLY, CDR2 FYNNEI. This CDR3 is 17 amino acids long. CDR3 in DNA: TGTGCCAGCAGTGATTCTTTGGGACTAGCGTTAGAAGAGACCCAGTACTTC. This gives the protein CASSDSLGLALEETQYF.

This chain links TRBV10-1 with TRBJ2-4; tentatively, D is TRBD1 (6 bases). The germline V and J ends were trimmed by 5 bases and 3 bases, with 26 bases remaining between them. The CDR3 runs to 19 residues. Germline CDR1 and CDR2: WNHNN and SYGVQD (reference sequence). In DNA form, the CDR3 reads TGCGCCAGCAGTACCACCGGGACCAGGGGATGGGAAGTCAAAAACATTCAGTACTTC. This translates into CASSTTGTRGWEVKNIQYF.

The rearrangement links TRBV2 to TRBJ1-1; D is unclear. CDR1 is SNHLY and CDR2 is FYNNEI in the germline V gene. The CDR3 totals 13 residues. The germline V and J ends were trimmed by 7 bases and 1 base, with 10 bases remaining between them. CDR3 protein: CASIVTENTEAFF. CDR3 sequence (DNA): TGTGCCAGCATTGTTACAGAGAACACTGAAGCTTTCTTT.

This chain uses TRBV28 with TRBJ2-5; no reliable D call. Germline lookup yields CDR1 MDHEN and CDR2 SYDVKM. CDR3 length equals 17 residues. V gave up 3 bases and J gave up 2 bases, with 19 bases separating them. CDR3 loop: CASSFGYMSGVQETQYF. The CDR3 DNA sequence: TGTGCCAGCAGTTTCGGGTATATGAGTGGGGTACAAGAGACCCAGTACTTC. Full variable domain (remainder filled in from reference TRBV28 and TRBJ2-5): DVKVTQSSRYLVKRTGEKVFLECVQDMDHENMFWYRQDPGLGLRLIYFSYDVKMKEKGDIPEGYSVSREKKERFSLILESASTNQTSMYLCASSFGYMSGVQETQYFGPGTRLLVL.

This clone was seen only a few times. V and J are TRBV5-4 and TRBJ1-1; 8 nucleotides agree with TRBD1. Germline trimming cut 2 bases from V and 4 bases from J; bases unmatched to any gene: 4. The CDR3 is made up of 14 amino acids. Germline V lookup: CDR1 SGHNT, CDR2 YYREEE (reference sequence). As DNA, the CDR3 is TGTGCCAGCAGCTTCAGGGGGCTGGGCACTGAAGCTTTCTTT. Protein product: CASSFRGLGTEAFF.

The V and J genes are TRBV18 and TRBJ2-1; 7 bases line up with TRBD1. Germline loops: CDR1 KGHSH, CDR2 LQKENI. The CDR3 is made up of 16 amino acids. V dropped 4 bases and J dropped 9; count of bases not matched to a gene: 15. CDR3 loop: CASSRETGTVMVEQFF. The CDR3 DNA sequence: TGTGCCAGCTCACGAGAGACCGGGACAGTCATGGTTGAGCAGTTCTTC.

This chain connects TRBV19 to TRBJ2-7; either TRBD1 or TRBD2 may supply D (5 bases each). V was trimmed by 3 bases and J by 1 base, leaving 16 bases between them. Germline loops: CDR1 LNHDA, CDR2 SQIVND (reference sequence). The CDR3 covers 16 residues. Here the CDR3 DNA reads TGTGCCAGTAGTATCCTCCCCGGGACCGCATCCTACGAGCAGTACTTC. Its protein product is CASSILPGTASYEQYF.

As regards this clone: Other nucleotide sequences from this sample produce the same CDR3. V usage is TRBV19 and J usage is TRBJ1-6, with unresolved D. Germline CDR1 and CDR2: LNHDA and SQIVND (reference sequence). CDR3 length: 12 residues. Trimming left V 4 bases short and J 6 bases short, with 4 bases between. CDR3 sequence reads: CASSTVNSPLHF. CDR3 bases: TGTGCCAGTAGTACCGTTAATTCACCCCTCCACTTT.

The V call is TRBV7-8, the J call TRBJ2-1; D is possibly TRBD2 (6 bases). This CDR3 contains 18 residues. V lost 0 bases to trimming and J lost 0 bases, with 15 bases between them. Germline V gene data show CDR1 as SGHVS and CDR2 as FQNEAQ. The CDR3 loop reads CASSLAPGLPSSYNEQFF. In DNA, the CDR3 is TGTGCCAGCAGCTTAGCGCCGGGACTCCCTAGCTCCTACAATGAGCAGTTCTTC. Combining the CDR3 with reference TRBV7-8 and TRBJ2-1 gives the whole variable domain GAGVSQSPRYKVAKRGQDVALRCDPISGHVSLFWYQQALGQGPEFLTYFQNEAQLDKSGLPSDRFFAERPEGSVSTLKIQRTQQEDSAVYLCASSLAPGLPSSYNEQFFGPGTRLTVL.

The genes are TRBV10-3 and TRBJ2-1; 10 bases agree with TRBD2. The CDR3 spans 14 residues. V was pared by 5 bases and J by 9 bases, with 7 bases of the junction left unmatched. Germline assignment: CDR1 ENHRY and CDR2 SYGVKD. Written as DNA, the CDR3 is TGTGCCATCAGTCGTCCTAGCGGGAGCCCTGAGCAGTTCTTC. It is translated as CAISRPSGSPEQFF.